This T cell receptor (beta chain) was recorded in a study of circulating and synovial CD4+ cells in juvenile arthritis. Whole-study results and caveats: Circulating pathogenic-like lymphocytes shared a substantially higher fraction of CDR3 sequences with synovium than bulk blood.

Of note for this clone: Its antigen remains unidentified.

TCRdb's copy holds only in-frame clones and misses some; the assay was immunoSEQ multiplex PCR. The table records around 32,000 clones, nearly 97% of them present only once. V gave up 6 bases and J gave up 3 bases; unmatched junction bases: 11. Germline V gene sequence: CDR1 MNHNS, CDR2 SASEGT. This CDR3 is 15 amino acids long. Material for sequencing was CD4+ T cells from blood. The chain carries TRBV6-1 and TRBJ2-7, with 7 bases matching TRBD1. The TCR originated in a human donor with juvenile idiopathic arthritis. This CDR3 reads CASSRAPTGDYEQYF. The DNA of the CDR3 is TGTGCCAGCAGCCGAGCGCCTACAGGGGACTACGAGCAGTACTTC.